This T cell receptor beta chain was retrieved from a study of neoadjuvant anti-PD-1 for oral cavity cancer. Study background: Patients without progression got a fourth dose around day 43.

The time point was: after neoadjuvant nivolumab, at surgical resection. General observations from the study: Post-nivolumab, blood T cell clonality was significantly elevated in non-responders.

In its sample, this clone was seen a few times. Its target is not known. Profiled with immunoSEQ multiplex PCR; TCRdb holds only in-frame clones, not every one. The sample consists of about 14,000 clones, about 70% of them appearing once. The sequences come from PBMCs, collected after nivolumab (anti-PD-1) treatment. The receptor comes from a person between 35 and 79 years old with oral cavity squamous cell carcinoma.

CDR3 nucleotides: TGTGCCAGTAGTCAGGGGCAAACGAACACCGGGGAGCTGTTTTTT. Translation: CASSQGQTNTGELFF. The chain employs TRBV19 and TRBJ2-2; maybe TRBD1 (6 bases). CDR3 size: 15 residues. Germline CDR1 is LNHDA and CDR2 is SQIVND (reference sequence). V was trimmed by 5 bases and J by 0 bases, leaving 10 bases between them.